This TCR beta chain was recovered during a study of blood T cell repertoires in COVID-19. Overall study: Samples came from the United States, Italy and Spain, spanning acute and convalescent COVID-19.

In the authors' methods: Reference gene primer amplification yielded estimated nucleated cell counts. Profiling relied on immunoSEQ multiplex PCR, and the TCRdb table lists in-frame clones only, not all of them. V, J and clone size are those of that table, while D and trimming were read from the DNA. Of some 180,000 clones listed, more than 80% are singletons. Cohort placement rested on clinical history that participants reported themselves. Either two negative PCRs, clearance, or symptom resolution qualified Cohort 3 donors as recovered. Per the germline V gene, CDR1 is DFQATT and CDR2 is SNEGSKA (reference sequence). Between the trimmed V and J ends, which lost 7 bases and 10 bases, there was a span of 13 bases. This CDR3 is 10 amino acids long.

This rearrangement joins TRBV20-1 to TRBJ1-1; no clear D. The receptor comes from a man aged 35-49 years who had recovered from COVID-19. Specimen: PBMCs or T cells enriched from blood (not recorded which). The CDR3 DNA sequence: TGCAGTGGGCCCGGGTCGCCAGCTTTCTTT. This sequence encodes CSGPGSPAFF.